This passage covers 22 T cell receptor beta chains from one sample sequenced in a study of T-cell reconstitution after alpha-beta-depleted transplantation in children. Unique molecular identifiers featured in how the TCRbeta library was prepared. Using its own MiXCR run on the PCR reads, TCRdb lists one record per CDR3 protein. Seen here are about 300,000 distinct CDR3 sequences, over 9% observed once, and the top ten hold approximately 7%. The starting material was PBMCs, obtained before TCRalphabeta/CD19-depleted stem cell transplant. The receptor set was obtained from a boy under two years old with acute myeloid leukemia, due to receive a stem cell transplant.

This clonotype was counted at least ten times. The chain is built from TRBV28 and TRBJ2-4; no clear D gene. In germline, CDR1 is MDHEN, CDR2 SYDVKM. The CDR3 length is 15 residues. Trimming cost V 5 bases and J 0 bases, with 11 bases left between them. CDR3 DNA: TGTGCCAGCAGTCGCAACACGCAAGCCAAAAACATTCAGTACTTC. As protein: CASSRNTQAKNIQYF.

In its sample, this clonotype was seen many times. The genes are TRBV3-1 and TRBJ2-5; no definite D call. Germline-derived CDR1 and CDR2 are LGHDT and YNNKEL (reference sequence). The V and J ends lost 5 bases and 2 bases respectively, with 9 bases between them. CDR3 length: 13 amino acids. CDR3 residues: CASSSDKQETQYF. In nucleotides, the CDR3 is TGTGCCAGCAGCTCCGACAAGCAAGAGACCCAGTACTTC.

This clonotype was detected ten times or more. V usage is TRBV3-1 and J usage is TRBJ2-2, with 7 bases identical to TRBD2. This CDR3 has 18 amino acids. Per germline, CDR1 LGHDT and CDR2 YNNKEL (reference sequence). The junction had 14 bases not matched to a gene; V was cut back by 2 bases and J by 5 bases. The CDR3 DNA is TGTGCCAGCAGCCAATTCACTGGCAGGGACGGGAGGACCGGGGAGCTGTTTTTT. It translates to CASSQFTGRDGRTGELFF.

About this clonotype itself: Given a much more abundant clone one base away, this may be a read error. The rearrangement links TRBV7-9 to TRBJ1-4, with a weak D call TRBD1 (6 bases). The germline V gene encodes CDR1 SEHNR and CDR2 FQNEAQ (reference sequence). Trimming took off 6 bases at V and 5 bases at J, with 16 bases between the two ends. The CDR3 covers 15 residues. CDR3 nucleotides: TGTGCCAGCAGGTCTCCGGACAGTCTAAATGAAAAACTGTTTTTT. It yields the protein CASRSPDSLNEKLFF.

The chain uses TRBV5-1 and TRBJ2-7; D gene uncertain. The CDR3 consists of 16 residues. Between the trimmed V and J ends, which lost 5 bases and 2 bases, there was a span of 20 bases. Looked up from germline, CDR1 is SGHRS and CDR2 is YFSETQ. CDR3 sequence (DNA): TGCGCCAGCAGGCAGCACATGCGCCCTCCAACCTACGAGCAGTACTTC. It encodes CASRQHMRPPTYEQYF.

This clonotype was seen at least ten times. The rearrangement links TRBV7-9 to TRBJ2-1; 7 bases fit TRBD2. The CDR3 has 12 residues. V dropped 5 bases and J dropped 10; count of bases not matched to a gene: 5. The germline V gene has CDR1 SEHNR and CDR2 FQNEAQ (reference sequence). The CDR3 region has the DNA TGTGCCAGCAGCCCAGGACTAGTCGAGCAGTTCTTC. Residues: CASSPGLVEQFF.

This clonotype was seen ten or more times. CDR3 DNA sequence: TGTGCCAGCAGTTTTCTCTGGACAGGCTTCGAGCAGTACTTC. Translated, it gives CASSFLWTGFEQYF. The chain uses TRBV28 and TRBJ2-7, with TRBD1 matching over 7 bases. Germline CDR1 reads MDHEN; CDR2 reads SYDVKM. This CDR3 has 14 amino acids. J lost 6 bases, V lost 3 bases, and 8 bases had no gene match.

Points on this clonotype: A much bigger clone sits one base away, suggesting this may be a read error. The CDR3 DNA follows: TGCGCCAGCAGCTTGGAGCAGGGGTACACTGAAGCTCTCTTT. Protein: CASSLEQGYTEALF. The J gene is TRBJ1-1, the V gene TRBV5-1, with D perhaps matching TRBD1 (6 bases). This CDR3 is built from 14 residues. Germline assignment: CDR1 SGHRS and CDR2 YFSETQ.

This clonotype occurred many times. The chain has TRBV28 and TRBJ2-1; 12 nucleotides align to TRBD2. Germline CDR1 and CDR2: MDHEN and SYDVKM. Germline trimming cut 6 bases from V and 8 bases from J; bases unmatched to any gene: 14. The CDR3 length is 17 residues. CDR3: CASSFPPLAGGRHEQFF. The DNA for the CDR3 is TGTGCCAGCAGCTTCCCCCCCCTAGCGGGAGGGCGGCATGAGCAGTTCTTC.

This clonotype was counted at least ten times. The genes are TRBV9 and TRBJ2-3; D is uncertain. This CDR3 comprises 17 residues. Germline lookup yields CDR1 SGDLS and CDR2 YYNGEE. Deletions cut 1 base from V and 4 bases from J, with 19 bases between. The CDR3 bases are TGTGCCAGCAGCGTATTCGCGAGCGCCACCGGGTCAGATACGCAGTATTTT. This translates into CASSVFASATGSDTQYF.

This clonotype was recorded at least ten times. The V and J genes are TRBV12-3 or TRBV12-4 and TRBJ2-5; TRBD1 agrees at 7 bases. The CDR3 has 15 residues. V shed 6 bases, J shed 3 bases, and the junction held 10 bases outside the gene matches. CDR3 nucleotide sequence: TGTGCCAGCAGCCGACAGGGTCTAGTCGAAGAGACCCAGTACTTC. Translated, it gives CASSRQGLVEETQYF.

This clonotype was picked up many times. V is TRBV12-3 or TRBV12-4 and J is TRBJ1-1, with D perhaps matching TRBD1 (5 bases). The CDR3 is 13 residues long. V was clipped by 5 bases and J by 6 bases, with 13 bases between them. The chain's CDR3 is CASSGRLGAEAFF. CDR3 nucleotide sequence: TGTGCCAGCAGTGGCAGGTTGGGGGCTGAAGCTTTCTTT.

The chain carries TRBV25-1 and TRBJ1-2, with D hard to call. V lost 3 bases and J 3 bases, leaving 11 bases between the germline ends. This CDR3 contains 14 residues. The germline gives CDR1 MGHDK, CDR2 SYGVNS. CDR3 sequence reads: CASSDSVSHYGYTF. CDR3 in DNA: TGTGCCAGCAGTGATTCCGTCAGTCACTATGGCTACACCTTC.

This clonotype was detected many times. The chain uses TRBV5-1 and TRBJ1-4; D ambiguous. The CDR3 extends over 15 amino acids. Germline V lookup: CDR1 SGHRS, CDR2 YFSETQ. The V end was cut by 4 bases, the J end by 0 bases, with 10 bases between. The CDR3 here is CASSLRGSTNEKLFF. The DNA for the CDR3 is TGCGCCAGCAGCCTTCGAGGTTCAACTAATGAAAAACTGTTTTTT.

This clonotype was seen many times. The rearrangement joins TRBV10-3 to TRBJ2-7; 7 bases map to TRBD1. The CDR3 length is 14 residues. With V trimmed by 10 bases and J by 1 base, 10 bases remained unmatched. Looked up from germline, CDR1 is ENHRY and CDR2 is SYGVKD. In DNA form, the CDR3 reads TGTGCCACCACTTCGAGGACAGGATCCTACGAGCAGTACTTC. This gives the protein CATTSRTGSYEQYF.

This clonotype came up many times. The J gene is TRBJ2-7, the V gene TRBV5-1; the D is unclear. V was pared by 3 bases and J by 9 bases, with 19 bases between. CDR3 length: 14 amino acids. The germline gives CDR1 SGHRS, CDR2 YFSETQ. The DNA of the CDR3 is TGCGCCAGCAGCTCGACCGGGCCCAGCCCAGGGCAGTACTTC. Translated, it gives CASSSTGPSPGQYF. Full variable domain (outside the CDR3, taken from reference TRBV5-1 and TRBJ2-7): KAGVTQTPRYLIKTRGQQVTLSCSPISGHRSVSWYQQTPGQGLQFLFEYFSETQRNKGNFPGRFSGRQFSNSRSEMNVSTLELGDSALYLCASSSTGPSPGQYFGPGTRLTVT.

This clonotype showed up many times. J is TRBJ2-3 and V is TRBV27; D is uncertain. Germline lookup yields CDR1 MNHEY and CDR2 SMNVEV (reference sequence). Trimming took off 4 bases at V and 0 bases at J, with 5 bases between the two ends. CDR3 size: 13 residues. CDR3 in amino acids: CASSSFSTDTQYF. Written as DNA, the CDR3 is TGTGCCAGCAGTTCGTTCAGCACAGATACGCAGTATTTT.

This clonotype has more than one count but fewer than ten. The CDR3 sequence is CSATTGQPQHF. The CDR3 DNA sequence: TGCAGTGCTACTACTGGACAGCCCCAGCATTTT. V and J are TRBV20-1 and TRBJ1-5; D unclear. Germline V gene lookup returns CDR1 DFQATT and CDR2 SNEGSKA (reference sequence). The CDR3 has 11 amino acids. V lost 4 bases and J lost 7, with 8 bases in between.

This clonotype showed up many times. The V gene is TRBV5-4, the J gene TRBJ2-2; 11 bases fit TRBD2. Germline CDR1 is SGHNT and CDR2 is YYREEE (reference sequence). Trimming removed 3 bases from V and 4 bases from J; junction bases left unmatched: 8. The CDR3 is 17 residues long. CDR3 DNA: TGTGCCAGCAGCTCGGGGCCGGGACTAGCGGTCACCGGGGAGCTGTTTTTT. This sequence encodes CASSSGPGLAVTGELFF.

The table lists this clonotype with a few counts. The chain recombines TRBV4-1 with TRBJ2-3; D remains unclear. This CDR3 contains 14 residues. Trimming shortened V by 1 base and J by 2 bases, and 7 bases separated the two germline ends. The germline CDR1 and CDR2 sequences are MGHRA and YSYEKL. The CDR3 DNA follows: TGCGCCAGCAGCCAAGTTGACATCACAGATACGCAGTATTTT. It specifies CASSQVDITDTQYF.

The genes are TRBV19 and TRBJ2-1; 9 bases are a match to TRBD1. Germline V CDR1 and CDR2: LNHDA, SQIVND (reference sequence). V gave up 3 bases and J gave up 8 bases; unmatched junction bases: 5. This CDR3 comprises 14 residues. The CDR3 spells CASSMGTGSYEQFF. DNA of the CDR3: TGTGCCAGTAGTATGGGGACAGGGAGCTATGAGCAGTTCTTC.

This clonotype appeared a few times. The rearrangement joins TRBV30 to TRBJ1-4; D not certain. CDR3 length equals 13 residues. V lost 1 base, J lost 8 bases, and 11 bases lay in between. The germline CDR1 and CDR2 sequences are GTSNPN and SVGIG (reference sequence). CDR3 loop: CAWSGGLQEKLFF. Here the CDR3 DNA reads TGTGCCTGGAGTGGGGGTCTGCAAGAAAAACTGTTTTTT.